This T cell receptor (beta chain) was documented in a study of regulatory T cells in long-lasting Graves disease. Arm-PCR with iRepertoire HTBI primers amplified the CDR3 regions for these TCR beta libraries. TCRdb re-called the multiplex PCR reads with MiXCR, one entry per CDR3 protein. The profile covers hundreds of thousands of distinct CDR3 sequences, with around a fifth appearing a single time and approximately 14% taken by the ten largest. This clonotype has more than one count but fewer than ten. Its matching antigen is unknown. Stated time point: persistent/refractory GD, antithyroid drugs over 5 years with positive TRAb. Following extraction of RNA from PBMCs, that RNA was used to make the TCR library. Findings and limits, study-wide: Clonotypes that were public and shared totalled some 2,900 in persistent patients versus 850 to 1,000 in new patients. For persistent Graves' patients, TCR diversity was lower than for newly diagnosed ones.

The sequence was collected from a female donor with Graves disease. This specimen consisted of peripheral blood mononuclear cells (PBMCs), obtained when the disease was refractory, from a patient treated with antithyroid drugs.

In DNA, the CDR3 is TGTGCCAGCAGCTTAGCGACGGTGTGGGACGAGCAGTACTTC. This sequence encodes CASSLATVWDEQYF. This rearrangement joins TRBV7-2 to TRBJ2-7, with D unresolved. Trimming took off 0 bases at V and 5 bases at J, with 11 bases between the two ends. Per the germline V gene, CDR1 is SGHTA and CDR2 is FQGNSA. CDR3 length: 14 residues.